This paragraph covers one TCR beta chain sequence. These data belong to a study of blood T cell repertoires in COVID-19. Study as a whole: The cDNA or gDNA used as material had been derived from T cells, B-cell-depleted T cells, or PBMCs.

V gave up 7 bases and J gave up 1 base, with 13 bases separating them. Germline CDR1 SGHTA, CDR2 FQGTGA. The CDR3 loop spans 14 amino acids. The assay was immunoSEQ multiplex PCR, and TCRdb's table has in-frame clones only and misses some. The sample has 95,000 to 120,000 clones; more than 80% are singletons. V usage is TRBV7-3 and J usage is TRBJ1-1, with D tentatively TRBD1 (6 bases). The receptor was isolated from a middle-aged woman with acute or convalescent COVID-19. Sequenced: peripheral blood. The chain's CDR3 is CASIQGPSNTEAFF. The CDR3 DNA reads TGTGCCAGCATTCAGGGGCCCTCGAACACTGAAGCTTTCTTT.